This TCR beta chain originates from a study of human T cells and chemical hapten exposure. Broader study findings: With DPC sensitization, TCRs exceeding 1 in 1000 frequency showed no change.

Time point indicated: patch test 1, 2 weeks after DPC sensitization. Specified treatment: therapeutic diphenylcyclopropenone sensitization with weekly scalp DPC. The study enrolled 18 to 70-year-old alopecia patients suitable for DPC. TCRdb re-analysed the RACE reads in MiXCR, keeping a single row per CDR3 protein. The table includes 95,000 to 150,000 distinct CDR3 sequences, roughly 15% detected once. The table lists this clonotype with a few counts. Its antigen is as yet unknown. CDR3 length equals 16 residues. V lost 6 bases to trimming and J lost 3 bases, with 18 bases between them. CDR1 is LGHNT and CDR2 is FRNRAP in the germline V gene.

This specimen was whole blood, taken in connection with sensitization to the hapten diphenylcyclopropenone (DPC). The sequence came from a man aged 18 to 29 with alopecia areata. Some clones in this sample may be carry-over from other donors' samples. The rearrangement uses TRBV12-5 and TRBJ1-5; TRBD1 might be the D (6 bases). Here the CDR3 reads CASGSNDRLLNQPQHF. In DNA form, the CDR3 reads TGTGCTAGTGGCTCTAATGACAGGTTGCTCAATCAGCCCCAGCATTTT. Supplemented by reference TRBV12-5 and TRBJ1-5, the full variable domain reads DARVTQTPRHKVTEMGQEVTMRCQPILGHNTVFWYRQTMMQGLELLAYFRNRAPLDDSGMPKDRFSAEMPDATLATLKIQPSEPRDSAVYFCASGSNDRLLNQPQHFGDGTRLSIL.